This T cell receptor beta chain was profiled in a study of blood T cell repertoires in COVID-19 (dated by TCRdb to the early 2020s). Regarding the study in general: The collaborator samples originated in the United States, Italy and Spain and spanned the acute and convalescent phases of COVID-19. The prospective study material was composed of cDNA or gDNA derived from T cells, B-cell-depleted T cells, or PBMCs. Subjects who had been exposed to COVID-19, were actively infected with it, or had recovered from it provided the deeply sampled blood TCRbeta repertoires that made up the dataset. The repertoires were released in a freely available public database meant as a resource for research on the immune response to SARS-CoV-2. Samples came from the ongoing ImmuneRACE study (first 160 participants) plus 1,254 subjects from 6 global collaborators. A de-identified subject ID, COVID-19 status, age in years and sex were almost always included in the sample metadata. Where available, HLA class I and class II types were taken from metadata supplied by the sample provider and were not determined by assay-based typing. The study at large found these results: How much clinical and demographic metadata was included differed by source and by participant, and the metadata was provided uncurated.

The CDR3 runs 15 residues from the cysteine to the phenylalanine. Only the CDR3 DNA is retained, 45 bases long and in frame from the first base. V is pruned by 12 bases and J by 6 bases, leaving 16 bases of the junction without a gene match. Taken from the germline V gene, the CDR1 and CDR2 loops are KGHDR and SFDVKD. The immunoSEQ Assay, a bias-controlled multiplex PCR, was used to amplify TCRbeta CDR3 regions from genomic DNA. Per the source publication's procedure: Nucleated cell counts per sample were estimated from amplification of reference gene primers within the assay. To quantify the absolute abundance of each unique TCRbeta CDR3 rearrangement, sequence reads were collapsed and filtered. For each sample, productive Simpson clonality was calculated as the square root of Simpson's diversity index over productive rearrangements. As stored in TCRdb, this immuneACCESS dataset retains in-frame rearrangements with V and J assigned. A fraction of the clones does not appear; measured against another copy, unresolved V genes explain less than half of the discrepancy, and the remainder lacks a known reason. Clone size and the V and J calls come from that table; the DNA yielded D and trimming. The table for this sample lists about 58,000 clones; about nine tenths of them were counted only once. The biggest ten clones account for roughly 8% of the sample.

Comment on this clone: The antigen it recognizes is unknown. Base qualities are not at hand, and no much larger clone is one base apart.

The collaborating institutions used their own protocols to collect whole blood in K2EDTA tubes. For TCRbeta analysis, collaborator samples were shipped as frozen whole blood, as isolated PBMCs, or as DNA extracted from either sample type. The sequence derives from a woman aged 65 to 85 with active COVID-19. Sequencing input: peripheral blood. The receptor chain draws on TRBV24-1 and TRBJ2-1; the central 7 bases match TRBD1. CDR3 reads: CASMATGAGGNEQFF. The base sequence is TGTGCCTCCATGGCTACAGGGGCCGGTGGCAATGAGCAGTTCTTC.